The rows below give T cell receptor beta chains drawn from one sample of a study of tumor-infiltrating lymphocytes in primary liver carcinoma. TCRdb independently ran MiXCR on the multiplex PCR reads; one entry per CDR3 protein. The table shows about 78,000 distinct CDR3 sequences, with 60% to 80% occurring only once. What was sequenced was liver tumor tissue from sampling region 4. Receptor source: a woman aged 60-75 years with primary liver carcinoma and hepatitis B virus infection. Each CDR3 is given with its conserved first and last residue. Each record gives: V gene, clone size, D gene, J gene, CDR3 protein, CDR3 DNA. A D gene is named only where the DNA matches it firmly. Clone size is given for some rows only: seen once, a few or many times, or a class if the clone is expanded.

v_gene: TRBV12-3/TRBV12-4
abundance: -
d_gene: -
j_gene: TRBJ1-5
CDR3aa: CDSSSTGGRGQPQHF
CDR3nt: TGTGACAGCAGTTCAACAGGTGGCAGGGGTCAGCCCCAGCATTTT

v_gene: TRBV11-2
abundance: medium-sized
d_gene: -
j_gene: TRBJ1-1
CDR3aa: CASSFARGTEAFF
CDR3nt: TGTGCCAGCAGCTTCGCTCGGGGCACTGAAGCTTTCTTT

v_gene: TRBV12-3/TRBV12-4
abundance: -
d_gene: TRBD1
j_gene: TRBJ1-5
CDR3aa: CASRPGTAYGGSQPQHF
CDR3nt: TGTGCCAGCAGGCCCGGGACAGCATATGGTGGCAGTCAACCCCAGCATTTT

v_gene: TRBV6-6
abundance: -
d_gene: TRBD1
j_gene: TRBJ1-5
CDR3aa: CASGQDRVQPQHF
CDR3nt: TGTGCAAGCGGCCAGGACAGGGTTCAGCCCCAGCATTTT

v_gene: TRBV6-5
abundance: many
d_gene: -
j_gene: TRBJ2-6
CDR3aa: CASSWDNSGANVLTF
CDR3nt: TGTGCCAGCAGCTGGGACAACTCTGGGGCCAACGTCCTGACTTTC

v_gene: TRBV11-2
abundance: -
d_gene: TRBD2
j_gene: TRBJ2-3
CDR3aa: CGSTPGLAGPETQYF
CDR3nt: TGTGGCAGCACCCCTGGACTAGCGGGCCCAGAAACGCAGTATTTT

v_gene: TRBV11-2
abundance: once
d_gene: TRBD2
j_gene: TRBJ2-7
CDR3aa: CVGSYGGRTSGIEQYF
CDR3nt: TGTGTCGGCAGCTACGGCGGGAGGACCTCGGGAATCGAGCAGTACTTC

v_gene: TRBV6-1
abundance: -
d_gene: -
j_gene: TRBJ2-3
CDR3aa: CASSDGDPIDTQYF
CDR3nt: TGTGCCAGCAGTGATGGTGACCCTATAGATACGCAGTATTTT

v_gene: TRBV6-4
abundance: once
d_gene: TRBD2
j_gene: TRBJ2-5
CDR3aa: CVSSDGASGRAETQYF
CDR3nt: TGTGTCAGCAGTGACGGAGCTAGCGGGAGGGCAGAAACCCAGTACTTC

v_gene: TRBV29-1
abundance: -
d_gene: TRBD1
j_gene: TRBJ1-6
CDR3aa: CSVGDRVNSTLHF
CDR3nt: TGCAGCGTTGGCGACAGGGTAAATTCAACCCTCCACTTT

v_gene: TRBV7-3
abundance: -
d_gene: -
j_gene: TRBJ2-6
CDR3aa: CASSLMVSGTNVLTF
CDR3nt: TGTGCCAGCAGCTTAATGGTCTCTGGGACCAACGTCCTGACTTTC

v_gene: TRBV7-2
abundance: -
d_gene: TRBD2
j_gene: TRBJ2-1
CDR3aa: CASSLAGLAGGGNEQFF
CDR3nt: TGTGCCAGCAGCTTAGCAGGGCTAGCGGGAGGGGGGAATGAGCAGTTCTTC

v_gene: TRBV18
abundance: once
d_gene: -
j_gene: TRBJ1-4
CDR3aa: CANSPGHSATNEKLFF
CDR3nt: TGTGCCAACTCACCAGGACACTCAGCAACTAATGAAAAACTGTTTTTT

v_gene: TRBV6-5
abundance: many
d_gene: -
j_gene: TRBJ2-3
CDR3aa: CASRGGGRADTQYF
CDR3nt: TGTGCCAGCCGGGGAGGGGGGCGCGCAGATACGCAGTATTTT

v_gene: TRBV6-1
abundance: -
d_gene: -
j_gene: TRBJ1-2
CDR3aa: CANSPRSGGNYGYTF
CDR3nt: TGTGCCAACAGTCCCCGATCGGGTGGGAATTATGGCTACACCTTC

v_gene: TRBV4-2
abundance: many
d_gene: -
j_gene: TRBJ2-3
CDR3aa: CASSQVTLGTDTQYF
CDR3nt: TGTGCCAGCAGCCAAGTTACCCTCGGCACAGATACGCAGTATTTT

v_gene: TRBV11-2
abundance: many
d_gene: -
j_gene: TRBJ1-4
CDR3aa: CASSFRRGTNEKLFF
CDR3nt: TGTGCCAGCAGCTTTAGGCGTGGGACTAATGAAAAACTGTTTTTT

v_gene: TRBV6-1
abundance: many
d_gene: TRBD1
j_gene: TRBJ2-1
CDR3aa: CAIHDRVKINEQFF
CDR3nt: TGTGCCATACACGACAGGGTGAAAATCAATGAGCAGTTCTTC

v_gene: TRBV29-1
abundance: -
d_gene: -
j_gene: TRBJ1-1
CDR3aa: CSVLKRGPSTEAFF
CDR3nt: TGCAGCGTGCTCAAGAGGGGACCGAGCACTGAAGCTTTCTTT